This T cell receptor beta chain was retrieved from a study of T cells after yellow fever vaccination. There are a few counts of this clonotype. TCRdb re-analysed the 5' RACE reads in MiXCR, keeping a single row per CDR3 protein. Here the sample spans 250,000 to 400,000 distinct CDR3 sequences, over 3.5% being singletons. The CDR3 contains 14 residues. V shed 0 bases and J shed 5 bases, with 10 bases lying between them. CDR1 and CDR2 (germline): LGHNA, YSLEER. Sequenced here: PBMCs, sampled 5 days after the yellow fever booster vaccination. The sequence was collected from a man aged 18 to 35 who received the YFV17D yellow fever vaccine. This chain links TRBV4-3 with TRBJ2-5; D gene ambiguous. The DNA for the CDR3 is TGCGCCAGCAGCCAAGAAGGTACGGCGGAGACCCAGTACTTC. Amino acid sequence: CASSQEGTAETQYF.